Many counts were recorded for the clone carrying this T cell receptor (beta chain). Alpha and beta chains were covered, as first-strand cDNA relied on TRAV- and TRBV-specific primers. The authors ran 20 PCR cycles to amplify TCRs with a constant-region primer and V-primer adapter. A single record per CDR3 protein comes from TCRdb applying MiXCR to the reads. Of 57,000 or so distinct CDR3 sequences listed, 25% are singletons. In germline, CDR1 is SGHAT, CDR2 FQDESV (reference sequence). The CDR3 extends over 14 amino acids. Trimming took off 7 bases at V and 9 bases at J, with 20 bases between the two ends. This entry is derived from a study of low-dose radiotherapy and immunotherapy resistance in tumors. Study overall: Cohort 2, a group dosed every two weeks at 1 Gy per fraction, received 13 Gy in total over 26 weeks.

The time point: before trial treatment. This TCR came from a male donor with prostate cancer. Here the sequenced sample was PBMCs, taken before treatment. The chain links TRBV11-1 to TRBJ2-3; a weak D match, TRBD1 (5 bases). The CDR3 region has the DNA TGTGCCAGCAACGCCGCCGCCGGACAAAGGACGCAGTATTTT. Protein: CASNAAAGQRTQYF.